This entry lists 26 T cell receptor beta chains sequenced from one sample in a study of OX40 agonist ivuxolimab in advanced cancers. Assay used: immunoSEQ multiplex PCR; TCRdb lists only in-frame clones, some missing. The sample contains 58,000 or so clones, about 85% of which appear only once. The input for sequencing was CD4+ or CD8+ T cells sorted from blood, taken in a trial of the OX40 agonist ivuxolimab. Receptors were obtained from an adult with an advanced solid tumor such as melanoma, head and neck, liver or kidney cancer.

The rearrangement links TRBV7-3 to TRBJ2-2, with D maybe TRBD2 (6 bases). Germline assignment: CDR1 SGHTA and CDR2 FQGTGA. The CDR3 length is 16 residues. The V end lost 1 base, the J end lost 0 bases, and 9 bases lay between the germline ends. Here the CDR3 DNA reads TGTGCCAGCAGCTTAATGGGCGGGACGAACACCGGGGAGCTGTTTTTT. Translating it yields CASSLMGGTNTGELFF.

This CDR3 reads CASNDLGRGNQPQHF. The CDR3 DNA reads as TGTGCCAGTAACGATCTAGGACGGGGCAATCAGCCCCAGCATTTT. The genes are TRBV19 and TRBJ1-5; D is unclear. The CDR3 runs to 15 residues. Germline V gives CDR1 LNHDA, CDR2 SQIVND (reference sequence). V was shortened by 7 bases and J by 2 bases, with 15 bases between the two germline ends.

The chain joins TRBV6-1 to TRBJ1-3, with unresolved D. The CDR3 contains 13 residues. CDR1 MNHNS and CDR2 SASEGT come from the germline V gene. Trimming cost V 8 bases and J 0 bases, with 8 bases left between them. CDR3 nucleotide sequence: TGTGCCAGCTCCCAGACCTCTGGAAACACCATATATTTT. It codes for CASSQTSGNTIYF.

This chain connects TRBV14 to TRBJ2-3, with 8 bases matching TRBD2. Trimming cost V 0 bases and J 4 bases; bases outside gene matches: 3. Germline-derived CDR1 and CDR2 are SGHDN and FVKESK. This CDR3 is 15 amino acids long. CDR3 DNA: TGTGCCAGCAGCCAAGACGGGAGGGCCCCAGATACGCAGTATTTT. Residues: CASSQDGRAPDTQYF. The whole variable domain, remainder taken from reference TRBV14 and TRBJ2-3, is EAGVTQFPSHSVIEKGQTVTLRCDPISGHDNLYWYRRVMGKEIKFLLHFVKESKQDESGMPNNRFLAERTGGTYSTLKVQPAELEDSGVYFCASSQDGRAPDTQYFGPGTRLTVL.

The rearrangement uses TRBV19 and TRBJ2-1, with 11 bases identical to TRBD2. CDR1 and CDR2 from the germline V gene are LNHDA and SQIVND (reference sequence). The CDR3 extends over 15 amino acids. V gave up 3 bases and J gave up 5 bases; unmatched junction bases: 3. The CDR3 sequence is CASSMTSGEHNEQFF. In DNA form, the CDR3 reads TGTGCCAGTAGTATGACTAGCGGGGAGCACAATGAGCAGTTCTTC.

The J gene is TRBJ2-2, the V gene TRBV27; 8 nucleotides match TRBD2. From germline, CDR1 is MNHEY and CDR2 SMNVEV (reference sequence). Losses at the gene ends were 6 bases for V and 5 bases for J; bases not matched to a gene: 11. The CDR3 covers 16 residues. The CDR3 DNA follows: TGTGCCAGCAGATTAACTGCGGGAGGAAGGACCGGGGAGCTGTTTTTT. It is translated as CASRLTAGGRTGELFF.

The chain links TRBV10-1 to TRBJ1-1, with a tentative D call TRBD1 (5 bases). In germline, CDR1 is WNHNN, CDR2 SYGVQD (reference sequence). The length of the CDR3 is 14 residues. Trimming stripped 6 bases from V and 5 bases from J, with 16 bases between. CDR3 DNA: TGCGCCAGCAGCACGGGGGAAGAGGGGACTGAAGCTTTCTTT. The encoded protein is CASSTGEEGTEAFF.

V and J are TRBV7-6 and TRBJ2-7, with D possibly being TRBD1 (6 bases). Trimming took off 0 bases at V and 6 bases at J, with 12 bases between the two ends. The CDR3 extends over 14 amino acids. Per germline, CDR1 SGHVS and CDR2 FNYEAQ. The CDR3 coding sequence is TGTGCCAGCAGCTTAGCGAGGGAAGGGGGCGAGCAGTACTTC. This sequence encodes CASSLAREGGEQYF.

The rearrangement links TRBV28 to TRBJ2-5; the D gene is possibly TRBD2 (6 bases). CDR1 is MDHEN and CDR2 is SYDVKM in the germline V gene. V lost 6 bases, J lost 11 bases, and 22 bases lay in between. The CDR3 is made up of 14 amino acids. The CDR3, as DNA: TGTGCCAGCAGCTCTCTGCGGAGGGTAGACCAGCAGTACTTC. Its protein is CASSSLRRVDQQYF.

V usage is TRBV9 and J usage is TRBJ2-1; 11 bases align to TRBD1. CDR1 and CDR2 from the germline V gene are SGDLS and YYNGEE. This CDR3 region has 18 residues. The V and J ends lost 2 bases and 7 bases, in that order; junction bases with no gene match: 14. The CDR3 DNA reads TGTGCCAGCAGCGTCGCTCCGTGGGGACAGGGGGAGAAGAATGAGCAGTTCTTC. Translated: CASSVAPWGQGEKNEQFF.

The V gene is TRBV19, the J gene TRBJ1-5, with D tentatively TRBD1 (5 bases). The V gene's germline CDR1 is LNHDA and CDR2 SQIVND (reference sequence). The CDR3 contains 12 residues. Trimming pared 5 bases from V and 5 bases from J, leaving 7 bases between. The CDR3 is CASSQGYQPQHF. CDR3 bases: TGTGCCAGTAGTCAGGGTTATCAGCCCCAGCATTTT.

This chain connects TRBV27 to TRBJ1-2; D gene unclear. CDR3 size: 17 residues. The germline V and J ends were trimmed by 2 bases and 3 bases, with 19 bases remaining between them. CDR1 MNHEY and CDR2 SMNVEV come from the germline V gene (reference sequence). The CDR3 sequence is CASSLVPPPVQYYGYTF. CDR3 DNA: TGTGCCAGCAGTTTAGTCCCGCCCCCAGTTCAATACTATGGCTACACCTTC.

The rearrangement links TRBV7-9 to TRBJ2-1, with no clear D. The CDR3 is 12 residues long. V was clipped by 3 bases and J by 5 bases, with 5 bases between them. From germline, CDR1 is SEHNR and CDR2 FQNEAQ (reference sequence). Here the CDR3 DNA reads TGTGCCAGCAGCTTGCTCAACAATGAGCAGTTCTTC. Its protein product is CASSLLNNEQFF.

CDR3 coding DNA: TGTGCCAGCTCATCCCCGGTTGGGGCTCAAGAGACCCAGTACTTC. As protein: CASSSPVGAQETQYF. This sequence joins TRBV18 and TRBJ2-5; D perhaps matches TRBD1 (5 bases). Per the germline V gene, CDR1 is KGHSH and CDR2 is LQKENI. This CDR3 spans 15 amino acids. V lost 5 bases and J lost 2, with 15 bases in between.

The chain recombines TRBV28 with TRBJ1-2, with D maybe TRBD1 (5 bases). The germline V gene has CDR1 MDHEN and CDR2 SYDVKM. CDR3 size: 14 residues. V lost 9 bases and J lost 4, with 18 bases in between. The CDR3 DNA is TGTGCCAGTAAGGGCGGGGCAGCTATCTATGGCTACACCTTC. This codes for CASKGGAAIYGYTF.

The chain joins TRBV27 to TRBJ1-3; 8 nucleotides align to TRBD1. Trimming removed 5 bases from V and 2 bases from J; junction bases left unmatched: 14. The CDR3 is made up of 18 amino acids. CDR1 and CDR2 (germline): MNHEY, SMNVEV (reference sequence). CDR3 sequence (DNA): TGTGCCAGCAGTCCACGGACAGGGCTCAGTCACACTGGAAACACCATATATTTT. Amino acid sequence: CASSPRTGLSHTGNTIYF.

A few counts support this clone. The CDR3 sequence: CASSFVGLSNYGYTF. DNA of the CDR3: TGTGCCAGCAGTTTTGTAGGGTTATCTAACTATGGCTACACCTTC. This chain links TRBV27 with TRBJ1-2, with D unresolved. This CDR3 has 15 residues. Trimming pared 3 bases from V and 0 bases from J, leaving 11 bases between. Germline-derived CDR1 and CDR2 are MNHEY and SMNVEV (reference sequence).

V is TRBV5-1 and J is TRBJ1-4, with 7 bases lining up with TRBD1. This CDR3 has 15 residues. Germline V gene data show CDR1 as SGHRS and CDR2 as YFSETQ. V lost 0 bases to trimming and J lost 4 bases; unmatched junction nucleotides: 3. The CDR3 loop is CASSLEGQSNEKLFF. CDR3 DNA: TGCGCCAGCAGCTTGGAGGGACAGAGTAATGAAAAACTGTTTTTT.

The rearrangement links TRBV11-2 to TRBJ2-4; D not certain. V dropped 4 bases and J dropped 8 bases, with 9 bases sitting between them. CDR3 length: 12 residues. Germline assignment: CDR1 SGHAT and CDR2 FQNNGV. CDR3 residues: CASSSSGHIQYF. The CDR3 bases are TGTGCCAGCAGCTCCTCTGGGCACATTCAGTACTTC.

The rearrangement links TRBV11-3 to TRBJ2-1, with 7 positions matching TRBD2. Trimming took 5 bases from V and 9 from J; bases not matched to a gene: 10. CDR1 SGHNT and CDR2 YENEEA come from the germline V gene. CDR3 size: 14 residues. CDR3 DNA: TGTGCCAGCAGCACGGGCGGGTCGGGGGGTGAGCAGTTCTTC. It translates to CASSTGGSGGEQFF.

This rearrangement joins TRBV7-8 to TRBJ2-7, with D perhaps TRBD1 (5 bases). Germline loops: CDR1 SGHVS, CDR2 FQNEAQ. This CDR3 is built from 15 residues. V was clipped by 0 bases and J by 2 bases, with 11 bases between them. CDR3 protein: CASSLAGDGAYEQYF. The CDR3, as DNA: TGTGCCAGCAGCTTAGCAGGGGATGGCGCCTACGAGCAGTACTTC.

The chain recombines TRBV19 with TRBJ1-1; D is uncertain. There are 13 residues in the CDR3. The germline CDR1 and CDR2 sequences are LNHDA and SQIVND (reference sequence). V lost 8 bases and J 1 base, leaving 11 bases between the germline ends. The CDR3 sequence: CASGWNRNTEAFF. DNA for the CDR3: TGTGCCAGTGGGTGGAATCGGAACACTGAAGCTTTCTTT.

This clone occurred a few times. The J gene is TRBJ2-4, the V gene TRBV18, with a possible D match to TRBD1 (6 bases). This CDR3 has 16 residues. The V gene's germline CDR1 is KGHSH and CDR2 LQKENI. V lost 4 bases and J lost 0, with 13 bases in between. The CDR3 region is CASSHRELEAKNIQYF. In nucleotides, the CDR3 is TGTGCCAGCTCACACAGGGAGTTAGAAGCCAAAAACATTCAGTACTTC.

The chain uses TRBV5-1 and TRBJ2-7, with 13 positions matching TRBD2. The CDR3 extends over 18 amino acids. V lost 4 bases and J lost 3; bases outside the gene matches: 13. Germline CDR1 reads SGHRS; CDR2 reads YFSETQ. This chain's CDR3 is CASSPGLAGTPRDYEQYF. The CDR3 DNA reads as TGCGCCAGCAGCCCGGGACTAGCGGGAACTCCCAGGGACTACGAGCAGTACTTC. Filled out from reference TRBV5-1 and TRBJ2-7, the complete variable domain reads KAGVTQTPRYLIKTRGQQVTLSCSPISGHRSVSWYQQTPGQGLQFLFEYFSETQRNKGNFPGRFSGRQFSNSRSEMNVSTLELGDSALYLCASSPGLAGTPRDYEQYFGPGTRLTVT.

J is TRBJ1-1 and V is TRBV29-1; no firm D call. Trimming took 3 bases from V and 7 from J, leaving 9 bases between them. This CDR3 is built from 11 residues. The germline gives CDR1 SQVTM, CDR2 ANQGSEA. The CDR3 here is CSVEGGFEAFF. The DNA for the CDR3 is TGCAGCGTTGAGGGCGGGTTTGAAGCTTTCTTT. The full variable domain, its missing parts supplied by reference TRBV29-1 and TRBJ1-1, is SAVISQKPSRDICQRGTSLTIQCQVDSQVTMMFWYRQQPGQSLTLIATANQGSEATYESGFVIDKFPISRPNLTFSTLTVSNMSPEDSSIYLCSVEGGFEAFFGQGTRLTVV.

This chain joins TRBV7-9 and TRBJ2-2; D possibly uses TRBD1 or TRBD2 (5 bases each). Germline V gives CDR1 SEHNR, CDR2 FQNEAQ (reference sequence). This CDR3 has 18 residues. V was clipped by 3 bases and J by 2 bases, with 19 bases between them. This chain's CDR3 is CASSFPGKDFLNTGELFF. The DNA for the CDR3 is TGTGCCAGCAGCTTCCCAGGGAAGGACTTCTTAAACACCGGGGAGCTGTTTTTT. The entire variable domain, with the rest obtained from reference TRBV7-9 and TRBJ2-2, is as follows: DTGVSQNPRHKITKRGQNVTFRCDPISEHNRLYWYRQTLGQGPEFLTYFQNEAQLEKSRLLSDRFSAERPKGSFSTLEIQRTEQGDSAMYLCASSFPGKDFLNTGELFFGEGSRLTVL.